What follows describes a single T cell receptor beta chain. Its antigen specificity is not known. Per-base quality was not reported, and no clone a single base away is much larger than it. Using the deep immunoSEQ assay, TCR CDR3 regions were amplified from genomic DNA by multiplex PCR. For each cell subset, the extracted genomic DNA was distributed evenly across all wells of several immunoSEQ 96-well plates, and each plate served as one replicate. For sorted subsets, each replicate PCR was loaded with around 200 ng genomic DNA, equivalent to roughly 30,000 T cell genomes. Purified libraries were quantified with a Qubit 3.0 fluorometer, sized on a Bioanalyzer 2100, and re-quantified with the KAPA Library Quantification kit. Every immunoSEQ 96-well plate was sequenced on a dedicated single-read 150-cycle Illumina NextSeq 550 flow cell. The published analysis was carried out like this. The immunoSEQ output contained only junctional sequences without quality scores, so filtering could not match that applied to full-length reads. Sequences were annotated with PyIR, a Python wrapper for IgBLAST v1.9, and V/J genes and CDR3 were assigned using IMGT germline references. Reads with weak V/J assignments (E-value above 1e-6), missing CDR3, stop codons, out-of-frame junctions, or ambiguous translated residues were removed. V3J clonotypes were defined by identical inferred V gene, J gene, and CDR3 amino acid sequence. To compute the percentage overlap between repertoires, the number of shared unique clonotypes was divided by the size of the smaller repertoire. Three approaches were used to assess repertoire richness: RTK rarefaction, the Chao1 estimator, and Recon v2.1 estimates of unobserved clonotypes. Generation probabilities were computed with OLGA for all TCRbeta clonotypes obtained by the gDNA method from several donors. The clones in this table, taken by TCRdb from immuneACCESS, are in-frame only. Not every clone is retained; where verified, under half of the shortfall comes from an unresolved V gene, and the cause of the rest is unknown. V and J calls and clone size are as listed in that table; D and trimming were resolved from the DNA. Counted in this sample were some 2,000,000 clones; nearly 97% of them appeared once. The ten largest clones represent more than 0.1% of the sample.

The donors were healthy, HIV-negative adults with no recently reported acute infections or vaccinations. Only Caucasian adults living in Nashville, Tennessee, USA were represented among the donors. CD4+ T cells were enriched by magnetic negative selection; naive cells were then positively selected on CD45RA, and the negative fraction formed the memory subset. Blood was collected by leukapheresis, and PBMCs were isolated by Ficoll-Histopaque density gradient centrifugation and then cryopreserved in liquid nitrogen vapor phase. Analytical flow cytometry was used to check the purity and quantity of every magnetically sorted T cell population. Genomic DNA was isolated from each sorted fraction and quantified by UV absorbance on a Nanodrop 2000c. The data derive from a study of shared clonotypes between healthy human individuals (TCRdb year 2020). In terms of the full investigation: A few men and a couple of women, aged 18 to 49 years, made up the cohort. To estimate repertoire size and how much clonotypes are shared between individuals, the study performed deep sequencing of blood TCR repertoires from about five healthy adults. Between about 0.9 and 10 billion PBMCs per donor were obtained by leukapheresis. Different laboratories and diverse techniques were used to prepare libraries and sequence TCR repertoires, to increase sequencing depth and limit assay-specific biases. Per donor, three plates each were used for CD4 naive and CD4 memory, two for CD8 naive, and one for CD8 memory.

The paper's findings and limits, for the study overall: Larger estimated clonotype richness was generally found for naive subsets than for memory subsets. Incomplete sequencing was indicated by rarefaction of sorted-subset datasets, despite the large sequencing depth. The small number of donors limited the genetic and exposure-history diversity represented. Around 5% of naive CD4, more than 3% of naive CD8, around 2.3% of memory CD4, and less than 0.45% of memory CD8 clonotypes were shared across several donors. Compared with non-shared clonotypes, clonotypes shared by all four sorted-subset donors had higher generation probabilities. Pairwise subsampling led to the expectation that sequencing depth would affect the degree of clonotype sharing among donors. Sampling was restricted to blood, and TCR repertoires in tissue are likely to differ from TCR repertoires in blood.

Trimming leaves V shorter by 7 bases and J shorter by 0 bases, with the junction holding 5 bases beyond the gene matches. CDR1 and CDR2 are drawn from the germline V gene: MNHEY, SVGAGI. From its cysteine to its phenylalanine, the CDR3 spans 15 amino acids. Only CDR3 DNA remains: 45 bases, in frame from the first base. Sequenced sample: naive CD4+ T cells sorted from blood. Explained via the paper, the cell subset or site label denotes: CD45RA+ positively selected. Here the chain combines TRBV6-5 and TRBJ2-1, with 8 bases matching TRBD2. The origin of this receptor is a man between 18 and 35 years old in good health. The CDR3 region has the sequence CASTDSGGSYNEQFF. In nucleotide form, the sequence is TGTGCCAGCACCGACAGCGGGGGCTCCTACAATGAGCAGTTCTTC.